Each of the 5 T cell receptor beta chains below was sequenced from the same sample in a study of identifying expanded T cells in peripheral blood. This table comes from immunoSEQ multiplex PCR, and its TCRdb copy is limited to in-frame clones, with some not included. The sample includes 85,000 to 95,000 clones, approximately 91% of them seen just once. The sequenced sample consisted of blood. The receptors originated from a person aged 18-70 years in good health.

V and J are TRBV28 and TRBJ2-6; no clear D gene. V gave up 3 bases and J gave up 0 bases, with 12 bases separating them. From germline, CDR1 is MDHEN and CDR2 SYDVKM. CDR3 size: 17 residues. The CDR3 loop reads CASSFGFSSSGANVLTF. The CDR3 DNA reads TGTGCCAGCAGTTTCGGCTTTTCAAGCTCTGGGGCCAACGTCCTGACTTTC.

In its sample, this clone ranks as medium-sized (0.01 to 0.1%). This chain joins TRBV5-1 and TRBJ2-7; 8 positions agree with TRBD1. Germline V gives CDR1 SGHRS, CDR2 YFSETQ. J was trimmed by 6 bases and V by 0 bases; bases with no gene match: 5. There are 14 residues in the CDR3. CDR3 DNA: TGCGCCAGCAGCTTGGCTGGACAGGGCTCCGAGCAGTACTTC. Translating gives CASSLAGQGSEQYF.

The table lists this clone with a few counts. The CDR3, as DNA: TGTGCCAGCAGTGAATTCCTGGGTGGCTACACCTTC. This sequence encodes CASSEFLGGYTF. The chain joins TRBV25-1 to TRBJ1-2; D unclear. The CDR3 has 12 amino acids. The V end lost 1 base, the J end lost 7 bases, and 7 bases lay between the germline ends. Per germline, CDR1 MGHDK and CDR2 SYGVNS.

This chain joins TRBV18 and TRBJ2-1; D tentatively reads TRBD1 or TRBD2 (5 bases each). This CDR3 has 15 residues. Trimming stripped 6 bases from V and 1 base from J, with 13 bases between. Germline lookup yields CDR1 KGHSH and CDR2 LQKENI. The CDR3 protein is CASSPGAVSYNEQFF. CDR3 sequence (DNA): TGTGCCAGCTCCCCCGGGGCGGTTTCCTACAATGAGCAGTTCTTC. Complete variable domain (other parts from reference TRBV18 and TRBJ2-1): NAGVMQNPRHLVRRRGQEARLRCSPMKGHSHVYWYRQLPEEGLKFMVYLQKENIIDESGMPKERFSAEFPKEGPSILRIQQVVRGDSAAYFCASSPGAVSYNEQFFGPGTRLTVL.

The V gene is TRBV28, the J gene TRBJ2-7; D perhaps matches TRBD2 (5 bases). CDR3 size: 13 residues. From germline, CDR1 is MDHEN and CDR2 SYDVKM. Between the trimmed V and J ends, which lost 5 bases and 3 bases, there was a span of 11 bases. CDR3 sequence: CASSIGISYEQYF. The CDR3 nucleotides are TGTGCCAGCAGTATCGGGATTAGCTACGAGCAGTACTTC.